The next 25 T cell receptor beta chains were all read from a single sample in a study of cytomegalovirus exposure and HLA in healthy donors. PCR primers comprised 60 Vbeta and 13 Jbeta primers. TCRdb's copy holds only in-frame clones and misses some; the assay was immunoSEQ multiplex PCR. The table has roughly 250,000 clones, around 66% seen once. The sequencing sample was made of PBMCs. These receptor sequences come from a female donor in good health and CMV-seronegative.

This clone appeared once. The rearrangement links TRBV9 to TRBJ2-7, with 9 bases identical to TRBD2. V shed 2 bases, J shed 6 bases, and the junction held 3 bases outside the gene matches. Germline values: CDR1 SGDLS, CDR2 YYNGEE. This CDR3 is built from 13 residues. CDR3 DNA sequence: TGTGCCAGCAGCGTGGCGGGAGGGACCGAGCAGTACTTC. Its translation: CASSVAGGTEQYF.

In regard to this clone: Other DNA sequences in the sample encode the same CDR3. V and J are TRBV19 and TRBJ2-7; the match to TRBD1 covers 8 bases. This CDR3 spans 15 amino acids. The V segment lost 0 bases and the J segment 0 bases; nucleotides outside the gene matches: 1. The germline gives CDR1 LNHDA, CDR2 SQIVND (reference sequence). CDR3 amino acids: CASSIEGTGSYEQYF. The CDR3 nucleotides are TGTGCCAGTAGTATAGAGGGGACAGGCTCCTACGAGCAGTACTTC. Based on the CDR3 plus reference TRBV19 and TRBJ2-7, the full variable domain is DGGITQSPKYLFRKEGQNVTLSCEQNLNHDAMYWYRQDPGQGLRLIYYSQIVNDFQKGDIAEGYSVSREKKESFPLTVTSAQKNPTAFYLCASSIEGTGSYEQYFGPGTRLTVT.

The chain joins TRBV6-5 to TRBJ2-1; 7 nucleotides align to TRBD2. This CDR3 region has 15 residues. Germline V gene sequence: CDR1 MNHEY, CDR2 SVGAGI. With V trimmed by 2 bases and J by 7 bases, 8 bases remained unmatched. The CDR3 DNA reads TGTGCCAGCAGTTACAGCCGGGACTATCCGAATGAGCAGTTCTTC. This codes for CASSYSRDYPNEQFF.

V and J are TRBV29-1 and TRBJ2-7; 8 bases fit TRBD1. The V segment lost 7 bases and the J segment 5 bases; nucleotides outside the gene matches: 4. This CDR3 has 11 residues. Germline CDR1 and CDR2: SQVTM and ANQGSEA. The CDR3 nucleotides are TGCAGCGCCCGGACAGGGAACGAGCAGTACTTC. The encoded protein is CSARTGNEQYF.

V is TRBV7-9 and J is TRBJ2-1; TRBD2 aligns across 9 bases. In germline, CDR1 is SEHNR, CDR2 FQNEAQ (reference sequence). V trimming: 5 bases; J trimming: 8 bases; junction bases outside the gene matches: 16. The CDR3 loop spans 17 amino acids. CDR3 in DNA: TGTGCCAGCAGCGGACCAACGGCTAGCGGGAAGGGTGATGAGCAGTTCTTC. Translating gives CASSGPTASGKGDEQFF.

The rearrangement links TRBV11-3 to TRBJ1-1; D is unclear. There are 13 residues in the CDR3. Germline loops: CDR1 SGHNT, CDR2 YENEEA. Deletions cut 2 bases from V and 3 bases from J, with 7 bases between. CDR3 bases: TGTGCCAGCAGCTTATCCGAGGACACTGAAGCTTTCTTT. It is translated as CASSLSEDTEAFF.

The chain employs TRBV9 and TRBJ1-5; perhaps TRBD1 as D (6 bases). This CDR3 comprises 16 residues. V was pared by 0 bases and J by 1 base, with 11 bases between. CDR1 SGDLS and CDR2 YYNGEE come from the germline V gene. CDR3 sequence (DNA): TGTGCCAGCAGCGTAGGTGGGGGCGCGAGCAATCAGCCCCAGCATTTT. This sequence encodes CASSVGGGASNQPQHF.

V is TRBV5-1 and J is TRBJ2-1; D is unclear. This CDR3 comprises 14 residues. V was cut by 0 bases and J by 8 bases, with 12 bases left in between. Germline loops: CDR1 SGHRS, CDR2 YFSETQ. Written as DNA, the CDR3 is TGCGCCAGCAGCTTGGCTTCCGGCGGAGATGAGCAGTTCTTC. This gives the protein CASSLASGGDEQFF.

V gene TRBV7-9 combines with J gene TRBJ1-5, with 10 bases fitting TRBD1. Germline values: CDR1 SEHNR, CDR2 FQNEAQ (reference sequence). With 5 bases clipped from V and 7 bases from J, the junction kept 8 bases outside the gene matches. This CDR3 has 15 residues. CDR3 sequence: CASSPRGQGSQPQHF. The CDR3 DNA reads as TGTGCCAGCAGCCCCCGGGGACAGGGGAGCCAGCCCCAGCATTTT.

The sample holds a few counts of this clone. The rearrangement links TRBV7-2 to TRBJ1-1, with a possible D match to TRBD1 (6 bases). Germline V gives CDR1 SGHTA, CDR2 FQGNSA. The CDR3 is 13 amino acids. V dropped 1 base and J dropped 4 bases, with 7 bases sitting between them. The chain's CDR3 is CASSLDRATEAFF. The CDR3 nucleotides are TGTGCCAGCAGCTTAGACAGGGCCACTGAAGCTTTCTTT.

This chain links TRBV9 with TRBJ2-3; 7 nucleotides line up with TRBD2. V gave up 2 bases and J gave up 2 bases; unmatched junction bases: 11. CDR3 length equals 17 residues. Germline lookup yields CDR1 SGDLS and CDR2 YYNGEE. DNA for the CDR3: TGTGCCAGCAGCGTCGACTCCGGGACTACTTTCACAGATACGCAGTATTTT. This gives the protein CASSVDSGTTFTDTQYF.

The chain joins TRBV4-1 to TRBJ2-5; the match to TRBD2 covers 9 bases. The CDR3 totals 15 residues. Trimming cost V 5 bases and J 4 bases; bases outside gene matches: 8. From germline, CDR1 is MGHRA and CDR2 YSYEKL. CDR3 sequence: CASSVAGGPIETQYF. The CDR3 bases are TGCGCCAGCAGCGTCGCGGGAGGGCCGATAGAGACCCAGTACTTC.

This clone was found a few times. This rearrangement joins TRBV20-1 to TRBJ2-7; possibly TRBD1 for D (6 bases). Germline lookup yields CDR1 DFQATT and CDR2 SNEGSKA (reference sequence). V lost 4 bases and J lost 3, with 7 bases in between. The CDR3 has 11 amino acids. The CDR3 coding sequence is TGCAGTGCTAACAGGGACTACGAGCAGTACTTC. Protein product: CSANRDYEQYF.

The J gene is TRBJ2-1, the V gene TRBV29-1; 14 bases align to TRBD2. The CDR3 consists of 15 residues. V shed 0 bases and J 8 bases; nucleotides not matched to a gene: 3. In germline, CDR1 is SQVTM, CDR2 ANQGSEA. The CDR3 DNA sequence: TGCAGCGTTGAAGATGGGACTAGCGGGGGCGATGAGCAGTTCTTC. Its protein product is CSVEDGTSGGDEQFF.

This chain uses TRBV18 with TRBJ2-7; no firm D call. The CDR3 runs to 13 residues. V was pared by 1 base and J by 5 bases, with 9 bases between. Germline CDR1 and CDR2: KGHSH and LQKENI. CDR3 DNA sequence: TGTGCCAGCTCACCACGACTGAAGGACGAGCAGTACTTC. It encodes CASSPRLKDEQYF.

The J gene is TRBJ1-2, the V gene TRBV6-5; no clear D gene. The CDR3 consists of 14 residues. V was trimmed by 7 bases and J by 0 bases, leaving 12 bases between them. The germline gives CDR1 MNHEY, CDR2 SVGAGI. This chain's CDR3 is CASKAGSTNYGYTF. The CDR3 nucleotides read TGTGCCAGCAAAGCCGGGTCGACTAACTATGGCTACACCTTC.

The CDR3 DNA is TGTGCCAGTGGGGGAGGAAGTTACAACTACGAGCAGTACTTC. It is translated as CASGGGSYNYEQYF. This sequence joins TRBV19 and TRBJ2-7, with a tentative D call TRBD2 (6 bases). There are 14 residues in the CDR3. V lost 8 bases to trimming and J lost 3 bases, with 17 bases between them. Germline CDR1 LNHDA, CDR2 SQIVND (reference sequence).

The CDR3 DNA reads as TGCGCCAGCAGCCAAGGGCTAGCGGGAAGAATTTACAATGAGCAGTTCTTC. Protein: CASSQGLAGRIYNEQFF. The gene calls are TRBV4-1 and TRBJ2-1, with 9 bases fitting TRBD2. CDR3 length: 17 amino acids. Germline V gene lookup returns CDR1 MGHRA and CDR2 YSYEKL. V shed 1 base, J shed 4 bases, and the junction held 8 bases outside the gene matches.

This chain uses TRBV28 with TRBJ1-2, with 7 positions matching TRBD1. Germline lookup yields CDR1 MDHEN and CDR2 SYDVKM. The CDR3 is 12 amino acids. V dropped 6 bases and J dropped 4; count of bases not matched to a gene: 2. The CDR3 DNA reads TGTGCCAGCAGCGGGGACAGCTATGGCTACACCTTC. This codes for CASSGDSYGYTF.

The chain carries TRBV28 and TRBJ2-5; TRBD2 agrees at 7 bases. Looked up from germline, CDR1 is MDHEN and CDR2 is SYDVKM. With V trimmed by 5 bases and J by 1 base, 7 bases remained unmatched. The CDR3 runs to 15 residues. CDR3 residues: CASSRGGTTQETQYF. The CDR3 DNA is TGTGCCAGCAGTCGGGGAGGGACCACCCAAGAGACCCAGTACTTC.

The chain recombines TRBV4-1 with TRBJ1-1; a weak D match, TRBD1 (6 bases). CDR1 and CDR2 (germline): MGHRA, YSYEKL. V dropped 1 base and J dropped 3 bases, with 15 bases sitting between them. The CDR3 has 16 residues. The CDR3 nucleotides are TGCGCCAGCAGCCAAGTAAGGGCAGGGGACGACACTGAAGCTTTCTTT. It encodes CASSQVRAGDDTEAFF.

This clone was found a few times. The chain uses TRBV5-6 and TRBJ2-5, with 8 bases lining up with TRBD2. This CDR3 has 18 amino acids. Germline CDR1 SGHDT, CDR2 YYEEEE. With V trimmed by 4 bases and J by 0 bases, 14 bases remained unmatched. The CDR3 coding sequence is TGTGCCAGCAGCATCATGGTGAATAGCGGGGAGGACCAAGAGACCCAGTACTTC. The encoded protein is CASSIMVNSGEDQETQYF.

As DNA, the CDR3 is TGTGCCAGTAGTATGGCCGGGGTTCATAGCAATCAGCCCCAGCATTTT. Amino acids: CASSMAGVHSNQPQHF. This sequence joins TRBV19 and TRBJ1-5, with D hard to call. The length of the CDR3 is 16 residues. V was shortened by 3 bases and J by 0 bases, with 12 bases between the two germline ends. The germline V gene encodes CDR1 LNHDA and CDR2 SQIVND (reference sequence).

This clone is a singleton in its sample. The chain's CDR3 is CASSIGSSGTAYSNQPQHF. The CDR3 bases are TGTGCCAGTAGTATAGGAAGTTCGGGAACGGCCTATAGCAATCAGCCCCAGCATTTT. V usage is TRBV19 and J usage is TRBJ1-5; unclear D gene. The V end was cut by 1 base, the J end by 0 bases, with 19 bases between. CDR1 and CDR2 (germline): LNHDA, SQIVND (reference sequence). The CDR3 covers 19 residues.

The chain uses TRBV5-1 and TRBJ2-5; TRBD1 might be the D (6 bases). The J call may be in error: the DNA end matches TRBJ2-7 better. Germline V CDR1 and CDR2: SGHRS, YFSETQ. The CDR3 has 15 amino acids. The CDR3 loop is CASSPGPGDHYEQYF. The CDR3 coding sequence is TGCGCCAGCAGCCCGGGGCCAGGGGACCATTACGAGCAGTACTTC.